The clone carrying this T cell receptor (beta chain) was seen just once. The data belong to a study of blood T cell repertoires in COVID-19. Deletions cut 3 bases from V and 1 base from J, with 11 bases between. CDR1 and CDR2 (germline): LNHDA, SQIVND (reference sequence). The CDR3 is made up of 15 amino acids. Sequencing used immunoSEQ multiplex PCR; TCRdb keeps in-frame clones, though not all of them. The sample contains fewer than 250,000 clones, about nine tenths of which appear only once. Sequencing was done on a sample of peripheral blood. The clonotype was recovered from a woman aged 55-70 years with acute or convalescent COVID-19. V gene TRBV19 combines with J gene TRBJ2-3, with unresolved D. CDR3 bases: TGTGCCAGTAGTATTCCGGGTTGGGGCACAGATACGCAGTATTTT. As protein: CASSIPGWGTDTQYF.